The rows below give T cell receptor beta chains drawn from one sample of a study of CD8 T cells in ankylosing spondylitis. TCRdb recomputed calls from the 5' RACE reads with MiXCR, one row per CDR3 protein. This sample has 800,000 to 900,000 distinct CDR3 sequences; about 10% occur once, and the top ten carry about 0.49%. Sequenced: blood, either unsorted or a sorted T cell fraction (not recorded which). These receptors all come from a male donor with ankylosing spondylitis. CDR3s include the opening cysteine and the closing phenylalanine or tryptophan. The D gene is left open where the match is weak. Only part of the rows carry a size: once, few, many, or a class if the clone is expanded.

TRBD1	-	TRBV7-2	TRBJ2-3	CASSLWDSSTDTQYF	TGTGCCAGCAGCCTGTGGGACAGCAGCACAGATACGCAGTATTTT
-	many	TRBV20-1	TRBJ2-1	CSARQDSYNEQFF	TGCAGTGCTAGACAGGACAGTTACAATGAGCAGTTCTTC
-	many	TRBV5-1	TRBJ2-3	CASSLGLQTDTQYF	TGCGCCAGCTCGTTGGGACTGCAGACAGATACGCAGTATTTT
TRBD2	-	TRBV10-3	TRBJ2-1	CAISASGRAGHEQFF	TGTGCCATCAGTGCAAGCGGGAGGGCCGGTCATGAGCAGTTCTTC
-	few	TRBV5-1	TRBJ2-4	CASSEMEGLRNIQYF	TGCGCCAGCAGCGAAATGGAGGGGCTCAGAAACATTCAGTACTTC
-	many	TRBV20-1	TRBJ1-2	CSATGWMGGYTF	TGCAGTGCAACCGGGTGGATGGGGGGCTACACCTTC
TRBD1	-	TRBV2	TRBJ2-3	CASNRDRRDTQYF	TGTGCCAGCAACCGGGACAGGAGGGATACGCAGTATTTT
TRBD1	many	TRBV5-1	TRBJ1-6	CASSSTGVYNSPLHF	TGCGCCAGCAGCTCCACAGGGGTCTATAATTCACCCCTCCACTTT
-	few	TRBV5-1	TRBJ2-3	CASRTVVNTDTQYF	TGCGCCAGCCGGACAGTCGTAAACACAGATACGCAGTATTTT
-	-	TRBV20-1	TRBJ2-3	CSVPTGRGPLTSTDTQYF	TGCAGTGTACCGACAGGCAGAGGACCCCTCACTAGCACAGATACGCAGTATTTT
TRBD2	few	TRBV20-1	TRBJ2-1	CSAQASGYNEQFF	TGCAGTGCACAGGCTAGCGGGTACAATGAGCAGTTCTTC
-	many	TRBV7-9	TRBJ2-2	CASSWGNTGELFF	TGTGCCAGCAGCTGGGGGAACACCGGGGAGCTGTTTTTT
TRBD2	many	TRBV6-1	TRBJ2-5	CASRPRLRLAGETQYF	TGTGCCAGCAGGCCCAGACTTAGACTAGCCGGAGAGACCCAGTACTTC
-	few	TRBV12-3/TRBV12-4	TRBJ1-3	CASTLVDGWGNTIYF	TGTGCCAGCACCCTTGTGGACGGCTGGGGAAACACCATATATTTT
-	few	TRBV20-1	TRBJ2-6	CSARVPSGANVLTF	TGCAGTGCTAGAGTCCCCTCTGGGGCCAACGTCCTGACTTTC
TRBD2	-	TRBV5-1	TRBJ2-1	CASSAGGYGGRTYNEQFF	TGCGCCAGCAGCGCGGGAGGTTACGGCGGGAGAACCTACAATGAGCAGTTCTTC
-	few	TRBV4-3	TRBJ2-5	CASSQDLAQETQYF	TGCGCCAGCAGCCAAGATTTGGCACAAGAGACCCAGTACTTC
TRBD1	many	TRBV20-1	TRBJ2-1	CSAWTGLSYNEQFF	TGCAGTGCTTGGACAGGTCTTTCCTACAATGAGCAGTTCTTC
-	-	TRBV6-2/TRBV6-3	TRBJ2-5	CASNERRRRQETQYF	TGTGCCAGCAACGAAAGACGACGCCGCCAAGAGACCCAGTACTTC
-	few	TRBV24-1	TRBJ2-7	CATSLLSLWRDPSYEQYF	TGTGCCACCAGCCTCTTGTCCCTATGGCGGGACCCGTCCTACGAGCAGTACTTC
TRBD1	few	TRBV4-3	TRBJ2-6	CASSQTGYSGANVLTF	TGCGCCAGCAGCCAGACAGGGTACTCTGGGGCCAACGTCCTGACTTTC
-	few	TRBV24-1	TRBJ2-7	CATSAAGENYEQYF	TGTGCCACCAGTGCTGCAGGGGAGAACTACGAGCAGTACTTC
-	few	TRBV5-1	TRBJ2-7	CASSSFTSTHEQYF	TGCGCCAGCAGCTCTTTTACTAGTACCCACGAGCAGTACTTC
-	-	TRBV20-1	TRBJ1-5	CSARPLAPTPQHF	TGCAGTGCTCGACCCTTGGCTCCGACGCCCCAGCATTTT
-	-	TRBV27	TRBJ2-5	CASRKGRETQYF	TGTGCCAGCAGGAAGGGCAGAGAGACCCAGTACTTC
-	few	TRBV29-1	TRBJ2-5	CSVVWVGETQYF	TGCAGCGTTGTTTGGGTAGGGGAGACCCAGTACTTC
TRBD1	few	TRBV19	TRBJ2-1	CASREYGQGGYEQFF	TGTGCCAGTAGGGAATACGGACAGGGGGGGTATGAGCAGTTCTTC
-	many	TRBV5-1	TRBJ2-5	CASSLAGTEGETQYF	TGCGCCAGCAGCTTGGCAGGGACGGAGGGGGAGACCCAGTACTTC
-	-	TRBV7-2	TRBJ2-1	CASSLSWGRGIEQLF	-
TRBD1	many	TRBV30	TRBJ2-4	CAWKGTGANIQYF	TGTGCCTGGAAGGGGACAGGGGCGAACATTCAGTACTTC
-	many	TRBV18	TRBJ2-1	CASSPQQGQSNNEQFF	TGTGCCAGCTCACCACAACAAGGACAGTCCAACAATGAGCAGTTCTTC
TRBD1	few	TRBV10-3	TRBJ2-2	CAIRGHRDRDTGELFF	TGTGCCATCAGGGGACACCGGGACAGGGACACCGGGGAGCTGTTTTTT
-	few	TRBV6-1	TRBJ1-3	CASVMGRAGNTIYF	TGTGCCAGCGTAATGGGCAGGGCTGGAAACACCATATATTTT